This TCR beta chain was sequenced during a study of tumor-infiltrating lymphocytes in primary liver carcinoma (dated by TCRdb to 2016 to 2017). In the study overall: The five patients, three men and two women aged 30 to 69 years, had hepatocellular carcinoma (four) or combined HCC and intrahepatic cholangiocarcinoma (one). The tumors of the five patients were staged as T1-T3 N0M0, with maximum diameters ranging from about 4.2 to 11 cm. Each sample produced roughly 3.5 to 7.13 million productive TCRbeta reads, and read depth showed no significant difference between tissue types. The study combined TCRbeta repertoire sequencing, expression microarrays and whole-exome sequencing across five regions of each liver tumor, with adjacent normal tissue and blood. A total of about 35 specimens from 5 patients went through TCRbeta repertoire sequencing, namely 25 tumor regions, 5 adjacent noncancerous liver tissues and 5 peripheral blood samples. The 20 to 30 tumor region samples were profiled with Agilent mRNA microarrays so that TCRbeta repertoire diversity could be related to the local molecular phenotype. Repertoires from technical replicates were highly reproducible, with mean shared-clone rates roughly 0.87 and correlation coefficients above 0.95. The research as a whole found: Only the TCR beta chain was sequenced, which likely underestimates true repertoire diversity because unpaired alpha chains were not captured. Only five or six patients were included in the study, and the authors note that the findings should be validated in a larger study. Only about 8-25% of top clones were present in all five regions of a tumor, suggesting spatial heterogeneity of tumor-infiltrating T cells. Comparison of CD4+ and CD8+ T cell repertoires was precluded by the use of bulk unsorted samples. The top 250 clones made up a significantly larger repertoire fraction in tumors than in blood (p = 0.039). Consistent with antigen-driven expansion, pairs of tumor regions showed higher repertoire overlap (mean around 36%) than either tumor-adjacent pairs (approximately 17%) or tumor-blood pairs (around 14%).

Using a constant-region primer and ProtoScript II reverse transcriptase, TCRbeta-specific cDNA was reverse-transcribed from 450 to 650 ng total RNA. Construction of the TCRbeta libraries relied on three nested rounds of multiplex PCR, following a slightly modified ARM-PCR procedure. The first two PCR rounds used multiplex TRBV1-TRBV30 forward primers with a Cbeta reverse primer, each for approximately 9 cycles. A final 25-cycle PCR with Deep VentR polymerase added sample barcodes and Illumina adapters. Before sequencing, amplicons between 200 and 500 bp were purified from gel using a QIAquick gel extraction kit. An Illumina HiSeq 2500 was used to sequence the TCRbeta amplicons with 250-bp paired-end reads. Concerning the study's data processing: Reads were quality-trimmed with Trimmomatic v0.33, and paired reads were merged with FLASH v1.2.11 to recover full CDR3 sequences. V, D and J germline segments were assigned to the rearranged TCRbeta sequences using MiGEC v1.2.1b. Clonotype statistics, along with Shannon-Wiener diversity indices, were calculated using VDJtools v1.0.0. To cut down on sampling bias, every analysis after diversity analysis relied on just the 250 most abundant clonotypes from each sample. Using fastp at Q25 and MiXCR, TCRdb reprocessed the public reads and kept productive beta chains. All rows with the same CDR3 protein become a single entry with the most common DNA and genes. TCRdb, not the authors, supplied the V and J calls. The sample contains under 200,000 distinct CDR3 sequences, around four fifths of them found a single time. Less than 20% of the sample rests with the top ten.

Total RNA and DNA were co-extracted from around 20-30 mg of bulk tissue with the AllPrep DNA/RNA mini kit, without cell sorting. Roughly five patients with histopathologically diagnosed primary liver carcinoma underwent surgical resection in China between 2015 and March 2016. At the time of sampling, the patients had chronic HBV infection and had not received any treatment. Five spatially separated regions were sampled from each tumor: the superior, inferior, left-lateral and right-lateral poles, plus the tumor centre. Histological examination found more than 85% viable tumor cells in every tumor sample. Pieces of fresh tumor and adjacent tissue were cut in half, with one half kept in RNAlater at -80 degrees C and the other half sent for histology. Only one count was recorded for this clonotype. Its specific antigen is unknown. One end of the junction is discordant with germline, which a read error may explain.

The CDR3 sequence holds 16 residues, the cysteine and phenylalanine included. CDR3 DNA is the only sequence kept; it has 48 bases, read in frame from the first base. CDR1 SGHDN and CDR2 FVKESK are derived from the germline V gene. The clonotype was recovered from a man aged 35-49 years with primary liver carcinoma and hepatitis B virus infection. The sample comprised tumor tissue from primary liver carcinoma. The V gene is TRBV14 and the J gene is TRBJ2-2; the D call is tentative, TRBD1 or TRBD2, as each matches 5 bases. CDR3 sequence: CASSQYGTPGAGELLF. The nucleotide sequence reads TGTGCCAGCAGCCAGTACGGGACCCCGGGTGCCGGGGAGCTGCTTTTT. Outside the CDR3, residues come from the reference TRBV14 and TRBJ2-2 proteins, so the full variable domain is: EAGVTQFPSHSVIEKGQTVTLRCDPISGHDNLYWYRRVMGKEIKFLLHFVKESKQDESGMPNNRFLAERTGGTYSTLKVQPAELEDSGVYFCASSQYGTPGAGELLFGEGSRLTVL.